Below, one T cell receptor beta chain is given with its context. In this sample, this clonotype turned up many times. Its antigen is still unknown. No much larger clonotype is one base removed from it; base qualities were not supplied. These data originate in a study of T-cell reconstitution after alpha-beta-depleted transplantation in children (dated by TCRdb to 2016 to 2017). Context from the whole study: T-cell immune reconstitution after TCRalphabeta/CD19-depleted allogeneic hematopoietic cell transplantation in children was quantitatively tracked in the study by means of TCR repertoire profiling.

The treatment or condition label for this specimen denotes: allogeneic hematopoietic cell transplantation with graft depleted of TCRalphabeta T cells and CD19 B cells. The transplant recipients were children given TCRalphabeta/CD19-depleted allogeneic hematopoietic cell grafts. Looking up the germline V gene yields CDR1 SGHTA and CDR2 FQGNSA. Trimming takes 5 bases from V and 0 bases from J, and the germline ends sit 12 bases apart. The CDR3 starts with the cysteine, ends with the phenylalanine, and has 15 residues. Only CDR3 DNA remains: 45 bases, in frame from the first base. Library preparation used PCR. The instrument was an Illumina HiSeq 2500. To normalize quantification of the TCRbeta repertoire, the TCR libraries were built with molecular barcoding that relied on unique molecular identifiers. Starting from the raw public reads, TCRdb applied fastp trimming at Q25, assembled clones with MiXCR and retained in-frame beta chains. Each record represents a unique CDR3 protein, reported with the most common genes and DNA among its rows. In this sample the table shows approximately 220,000 distinct CDR3 sequences, approximately 15% of which occur a single time. The leading ten clones occupy about two fifths of the sample.

Here is what the overall study found, with its caveats: In some patients, the high TCRbeta diversity seen at day 60 was put down to recipient T cells and intrathymic progenitors that had survived conditioning. The frequencies of hyperexpanded clones fell over the following months, and after one year, T-cell counts and TCRbeta diversity were mostly attributed to newly produced T cells. The apparently early alphabetaT-cell count recovery about two months after transplant was reportedly dependent on only several hundred rapidly expanded clones derived from non-depleted graft cells.

The source material was PBMCs, mostly from graft donor cells, sampled 360 days after TCRalphabeta/CD19-depleted stem cell transplant. This receptor was obtained from a male patient aged 2-10 years who had a stem cell transplant for acute lymphoblastic leukemia, so the T cells may come from the graft donor. The rearrangement combines TRBV7-2 with TRBJ2-3; possibly the D gene is TRBD1, per 6 matching bases. The encoded CDR3 is CASSPDRTSTDTQYF. In nucleotide form, the sequence is TGTGCCAGCAGCCCCGACAGGACGAGCACAGATACGCAGTATTTT.